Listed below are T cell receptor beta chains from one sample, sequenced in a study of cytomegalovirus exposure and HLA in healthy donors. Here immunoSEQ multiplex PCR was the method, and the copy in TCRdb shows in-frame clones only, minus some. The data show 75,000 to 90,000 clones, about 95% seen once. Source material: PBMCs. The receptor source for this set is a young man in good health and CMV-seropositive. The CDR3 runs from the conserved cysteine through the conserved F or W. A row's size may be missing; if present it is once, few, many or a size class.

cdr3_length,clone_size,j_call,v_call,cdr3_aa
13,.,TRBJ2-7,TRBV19,CASSITSGYEQYF
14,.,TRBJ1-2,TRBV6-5,CASSYLGREYGYTF
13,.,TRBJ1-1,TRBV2,CASSQEGGTEAFF
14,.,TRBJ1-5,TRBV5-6,CASSLLGANQPQHF
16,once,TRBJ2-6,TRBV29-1,CSVGNRVPSGANVLTF
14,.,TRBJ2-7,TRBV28,CASSPWTGSYEQYF
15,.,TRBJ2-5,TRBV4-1,CASSHPDRDEETQYF
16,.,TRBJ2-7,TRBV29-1,CSAVGHLAGGSYEQYF
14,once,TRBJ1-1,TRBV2,CATRDRGGGTEAFF
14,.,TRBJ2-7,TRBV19,CASRRQSSSYEQYF
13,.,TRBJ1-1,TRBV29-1,CSVDSDSLRGAFF
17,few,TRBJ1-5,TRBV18,CASSPGTGHDSNQPQHF
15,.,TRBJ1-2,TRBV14,CASSPVRTGYYGYTF